This T cell receptor beta chain was retrieved from a study of blood T cells in healthy people across ages. Study-wide points: Since the PBMCs were unsorted, naive and antigen-experienced cells could not be conclusively compared. The study found TCR beta diversity correlated strongly with naive T cell percentage.

This CDR3 is 15 amino acids long. The V gene end was trimmed by 2 bases and the J gene end by 9 bases; junction bases not matched to a gene: 11. Germline-derived CDR1 and CDR2 are MNHEY and SVGAGI. The use of a sample-barcoded 5' primer and a J-beta primer mix characterized a second PCR of about 6 to 11 cycles. From the 5' RACE reads, TCRdb called clonotypes with MiXCR, one entry per CDR3 protein. The repertoire consists of around 990,000 distinct CDR3 sequences, with 20% to 25% occurring once and the leading ten covering less than 0.85%. With regard to this clonotype: Its target is not known.

A further study also used this sample, focusing on T cells of mothers and their children.

This chain joins TRBV6-5 and TRBJ1-1, with TRBD1 matching 8 bases. The sequenced sample consisted of blood. This clonotype originated in a girl aged 2 to 10 in good health. The CDR3 nucleotides read TGTGCCAGCAGTTACCCTACCGACAGGGGAAGAAAAGCTTTCTTT. Translating it yields CASSYPTDRGRKAFF.